This TCR beta chain was profiled in a study of T cell repertoires in cytomegalovirus infection (dated by TCRdb to the late 2010s). Regarding the study in general: The peptide stimulations were aimed at well-studied HLA-B-restricted epitopes as well as recently identified HLA-C-restricted CMV epitopes, whose presentation resists viral immunomodulation. The HLA type of each donor mattered for the analysis, because public TCR beta signatures pointed to carriage of CMV infection along with the matching HLA type. Broad study findings and their caveats: The ex vivo response was dominated by HLA-C-restricted CMV-specific TCR beta clonotypes, which also provided the single most frequent clonotype in two of eight donors. In both this cohort and an independent cohort of some 370 donors, the cumulative frequency of public TCR beta family members distinguished carriers of CMV infection plus the relevant HLA type.

In the germline V gene, CDR1 corresponds to SGHAT and CDR2 to FQNNGV. Trimming removed 5 bases from V and 1 base from J; the gene matches leave 7 bases unexplained. Including cysteine and phenylalanine, the CDR3 has 16 amino acids. Only the CDR3 portion is preserved as DNA: 48 bases, with reading frame beginning at the first base. The treatment or condition tag for this specimen amounts to: in vitro stimulation with specific CMV peptide epitopes to enrich CMV-specific T cells. Sequencing was carried out with an Illumina HiSeq 1500. The raw public reads went through TCRdb reprocessing: fastp at Q25, MiXCR clone calling, in-frame beta chains kept. Every entry covers one CDR3 protein and lists the most common genes and DNA from its rows. A total of under 95,000 distinct CDR3 sequences appear in this sample, 40% to 50% of them only once. 85% to 95% of the sample lies in the top ten. This clonotype was recorded a few times. Its antigen is still unknown. Per-nucleotide qualities are absent, and no much larger clonotype sits a single base away.

Recombination linked TRBV11-2 to TRBJ1-5, with 8 middle bases fitting TRBD1. This receptor was obtained from a human donor in good health (CMV status not recorded). Some clones in this sample may be carry-over from other donors' samples. The specimen was CD8+ T cells from cultured PBMCs, collected from culture after CMV antigen stimulation. In nucleotides, the sequence is TGTGCCAGCAGCAGTAACAGGGGGAAGAGCAATCAGCCCCAGCATTTT. It translates as CASSSNRGKSNQPQHF.